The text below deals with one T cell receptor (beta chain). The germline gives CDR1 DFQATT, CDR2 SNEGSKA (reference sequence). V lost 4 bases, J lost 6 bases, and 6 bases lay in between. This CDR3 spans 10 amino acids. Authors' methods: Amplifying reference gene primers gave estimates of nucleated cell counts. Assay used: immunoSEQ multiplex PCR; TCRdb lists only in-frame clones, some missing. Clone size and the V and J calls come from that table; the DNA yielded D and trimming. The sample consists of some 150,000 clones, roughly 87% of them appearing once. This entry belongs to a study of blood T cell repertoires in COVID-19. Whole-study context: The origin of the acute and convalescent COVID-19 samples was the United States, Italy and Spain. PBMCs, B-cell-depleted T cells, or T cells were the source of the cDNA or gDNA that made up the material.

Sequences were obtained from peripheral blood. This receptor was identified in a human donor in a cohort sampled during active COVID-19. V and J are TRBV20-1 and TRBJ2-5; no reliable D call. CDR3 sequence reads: CSATLKTQYF. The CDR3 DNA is TGCAGTGCTACGTTAAAGACCCAGTACTTC.